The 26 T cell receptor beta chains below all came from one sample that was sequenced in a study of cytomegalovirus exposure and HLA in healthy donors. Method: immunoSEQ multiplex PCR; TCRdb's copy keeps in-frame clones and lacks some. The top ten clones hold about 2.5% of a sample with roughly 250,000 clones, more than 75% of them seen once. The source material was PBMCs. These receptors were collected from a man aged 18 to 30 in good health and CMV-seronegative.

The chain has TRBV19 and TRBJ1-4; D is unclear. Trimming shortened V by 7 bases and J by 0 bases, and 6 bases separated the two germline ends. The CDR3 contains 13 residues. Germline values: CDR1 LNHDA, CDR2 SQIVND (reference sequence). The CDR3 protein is CASNPSTNEKLFF. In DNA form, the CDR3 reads TGTGCCAGTAATCCTTCAACTAATGAAAAACTGTTTTTT.

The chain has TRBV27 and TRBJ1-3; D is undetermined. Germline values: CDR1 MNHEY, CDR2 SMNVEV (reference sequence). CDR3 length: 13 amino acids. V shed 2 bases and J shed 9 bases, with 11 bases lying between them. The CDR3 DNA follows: TGTGCCAGCAGTTTACAAGAATTCGGCACCATATATTTT. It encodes CASSLQEFGTIYF.

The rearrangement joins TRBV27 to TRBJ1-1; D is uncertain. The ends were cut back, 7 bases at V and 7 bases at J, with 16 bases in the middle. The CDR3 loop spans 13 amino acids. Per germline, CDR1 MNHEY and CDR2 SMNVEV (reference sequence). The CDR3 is CASIGQAGSEAFF. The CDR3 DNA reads TGTGCCAGCATCGGTCAGGCGGGTAGTGAAGCTTTCTTT.

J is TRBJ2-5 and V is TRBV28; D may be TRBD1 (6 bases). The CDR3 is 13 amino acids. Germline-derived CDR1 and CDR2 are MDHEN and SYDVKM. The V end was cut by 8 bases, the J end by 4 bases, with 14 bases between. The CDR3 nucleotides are TGTGCCAGCCGCCTTGGACAGCTAGAGACCCAGTACTTC. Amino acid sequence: CASRLGQLETQYF.

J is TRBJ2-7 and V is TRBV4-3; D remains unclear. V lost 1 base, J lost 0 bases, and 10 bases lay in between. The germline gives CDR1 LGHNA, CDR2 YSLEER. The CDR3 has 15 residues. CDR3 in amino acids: CASSQGPPASYEQYF. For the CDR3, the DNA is TGCGCCAGCAGCCAAGGGCCTCCCGCCTCCTACGAGCAGTACTTC.

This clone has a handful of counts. CDR3 sequence (DNA): TGTGCTAGTGGTTTGGGGACAGCTAACTATGGCTACACCTTC. Protein sequence: CASGLGTANYGYTF. The gene calls are TRBV12-5 and TRBJ1-2, with a tentative D call TRBD1 (6 bases). V dropped 1 base and J dropped 0 bases, with 6 bases sitting between them. The CDR3 extends over 14 amino acids. Germline V gene sequence: CDR1 LGHNT, CDR2 FRNRAP.

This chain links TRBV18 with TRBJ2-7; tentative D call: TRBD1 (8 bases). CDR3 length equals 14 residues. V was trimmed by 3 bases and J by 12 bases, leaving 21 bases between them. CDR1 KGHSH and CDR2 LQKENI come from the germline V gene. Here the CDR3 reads CASSPDGRTGSLYF. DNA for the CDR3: TGTGCCAGCTCACCGGACGGGAGGACAGGGAGTCTGTACTTC.

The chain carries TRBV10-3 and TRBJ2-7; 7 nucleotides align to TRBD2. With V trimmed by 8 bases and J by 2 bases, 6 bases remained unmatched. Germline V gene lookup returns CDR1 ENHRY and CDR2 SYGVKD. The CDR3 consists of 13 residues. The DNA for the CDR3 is TGTGCCATCTCTCCCGCGGGAGCCTACGAGCAGTACTTC. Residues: CAISPAGAYEQYF.

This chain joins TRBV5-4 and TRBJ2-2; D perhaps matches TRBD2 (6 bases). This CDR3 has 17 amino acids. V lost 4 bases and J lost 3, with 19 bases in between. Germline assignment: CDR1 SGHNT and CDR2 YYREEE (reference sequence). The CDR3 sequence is CASSPPGAGSYTGELFF. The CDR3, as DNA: TGTGCCAGCAGCCCCCCCGGGGCGGGGTCCTACACCGGGGAGCTGTTTTTT.

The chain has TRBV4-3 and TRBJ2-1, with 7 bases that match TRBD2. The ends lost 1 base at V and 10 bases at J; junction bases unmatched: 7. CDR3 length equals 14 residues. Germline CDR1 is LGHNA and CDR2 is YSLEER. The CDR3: CASSQALLAAEQFF. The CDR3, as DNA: TGCGCCAGCAGCCAAGCGCTCCTAGCGGCAGAGCAGTTCTTC.

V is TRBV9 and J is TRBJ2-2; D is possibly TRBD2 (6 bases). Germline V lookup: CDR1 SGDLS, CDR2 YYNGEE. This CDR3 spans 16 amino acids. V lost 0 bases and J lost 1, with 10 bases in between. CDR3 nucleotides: TGTGCCAGCAGCGTAGAGGCTAGCGAGAACACCGGGGAGCTGTTTTTT. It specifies CASSVEASENTGELFF.

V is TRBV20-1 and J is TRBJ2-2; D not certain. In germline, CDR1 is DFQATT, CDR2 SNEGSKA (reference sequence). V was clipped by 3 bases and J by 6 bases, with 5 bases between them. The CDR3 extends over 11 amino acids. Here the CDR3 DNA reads TGCAGTGCTAGTAGAGCCGGGGAGCTGTTTTTT. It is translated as CSASRAGELFF.

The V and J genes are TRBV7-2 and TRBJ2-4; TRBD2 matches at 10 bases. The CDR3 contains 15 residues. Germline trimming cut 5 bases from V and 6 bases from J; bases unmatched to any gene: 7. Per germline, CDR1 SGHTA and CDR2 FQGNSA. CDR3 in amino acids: CASSAGLAQGNIQYF. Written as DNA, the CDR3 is TGTGCCAGCAGCGCGGGACTAGCGCAGGGAAACATTCAGTACTTC.

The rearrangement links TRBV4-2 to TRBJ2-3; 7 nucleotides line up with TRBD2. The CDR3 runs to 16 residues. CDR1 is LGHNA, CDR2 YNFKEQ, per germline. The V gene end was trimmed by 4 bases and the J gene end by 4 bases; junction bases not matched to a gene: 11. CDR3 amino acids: CASSPKVIAGADTQYF. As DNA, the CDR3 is TGTGCCAGCAGCCCCAAAGTGATAGCGGGTGCAGATACGCAGTATTTT.

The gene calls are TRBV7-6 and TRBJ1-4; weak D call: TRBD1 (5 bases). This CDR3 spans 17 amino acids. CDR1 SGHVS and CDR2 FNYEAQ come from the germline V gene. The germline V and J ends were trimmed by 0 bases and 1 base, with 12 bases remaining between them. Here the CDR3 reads CASSLAESGLTNEKLFF. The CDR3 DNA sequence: TGTGCCAGCAGCTTAGCGGAATCAGGGTTAACTAATGAAAAACTGTTTTTT.

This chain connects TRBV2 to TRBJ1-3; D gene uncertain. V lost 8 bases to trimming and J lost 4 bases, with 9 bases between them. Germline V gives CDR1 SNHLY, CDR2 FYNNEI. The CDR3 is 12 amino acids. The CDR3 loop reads CASGLIGNTIYF. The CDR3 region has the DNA TGTGCCAGCGGGCTTATAGGAAACACCATATATTTT.

The CDR3 reads CASSSGPPNQPQHF. The CDR3 region has the DNA TGTGCCAGCAGTTCAGGTCCCCCCAATCAGCCCCAGCATTTT. This rearrangement joins TRBV6-5 to TRBJ1-5, with D hard to call. V lost 4 bases, J lost 3 bases, and 10 bases lay in between. The CDR3 has 14 residues. CDR1 is MNHEY and CDR2 is SVGAGI in the germline V gene.

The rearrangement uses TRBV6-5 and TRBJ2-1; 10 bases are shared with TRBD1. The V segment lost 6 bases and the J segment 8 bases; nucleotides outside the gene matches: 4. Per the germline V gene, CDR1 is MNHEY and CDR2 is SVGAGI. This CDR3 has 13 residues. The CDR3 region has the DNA TGTGCCAGCAGCCCGGGACAGGGGCATGAGCAGTTCTTC. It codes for CASSPGQGHEQFF.

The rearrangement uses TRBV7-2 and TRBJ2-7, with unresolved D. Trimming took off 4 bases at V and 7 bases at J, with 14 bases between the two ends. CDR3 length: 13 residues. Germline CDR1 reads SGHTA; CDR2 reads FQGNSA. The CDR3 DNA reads TGTGCCAGCAGCTCCTTTCCATTCGGGGAGCAGTACTTC. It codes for CASSSFPFGEQYF.

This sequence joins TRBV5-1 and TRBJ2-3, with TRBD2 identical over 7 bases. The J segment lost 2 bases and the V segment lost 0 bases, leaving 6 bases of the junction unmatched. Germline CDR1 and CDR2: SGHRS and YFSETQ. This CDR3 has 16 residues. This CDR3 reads CASSLGSSGYTDTQYF. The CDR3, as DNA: TGCGCCAGCAGCTTGGGTTCTAGCGGATACACAGATACGCAGTATTTT. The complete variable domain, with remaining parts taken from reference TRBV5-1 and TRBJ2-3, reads KAGVTQTPRYLIKTRGQQVTLSCSPISGHRSVSWYQQTPGQGLQFLFEYFSETQRNKGNFPGRFSGRQFSNSRSEMNVSTLELGDSALYLCASSLGSSGYTDTQYFGPGTRLTVL.

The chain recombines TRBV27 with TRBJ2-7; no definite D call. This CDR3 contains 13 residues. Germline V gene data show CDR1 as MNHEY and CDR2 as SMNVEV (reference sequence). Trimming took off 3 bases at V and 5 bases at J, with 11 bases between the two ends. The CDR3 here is CASSFTGIDEQYF. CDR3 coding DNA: TGTGCCAGCAGTTTTACGGGTATCGACGAGCAGTACTTC.

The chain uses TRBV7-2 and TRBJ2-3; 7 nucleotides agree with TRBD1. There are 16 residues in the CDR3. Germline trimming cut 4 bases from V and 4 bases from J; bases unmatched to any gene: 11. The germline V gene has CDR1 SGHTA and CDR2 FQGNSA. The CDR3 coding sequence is TGTGCCAGCAGCTATCGACAGGGTGGTGGCGCAGATACGCAGTATTTT. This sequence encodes CASSYRQGGGADTQYF.

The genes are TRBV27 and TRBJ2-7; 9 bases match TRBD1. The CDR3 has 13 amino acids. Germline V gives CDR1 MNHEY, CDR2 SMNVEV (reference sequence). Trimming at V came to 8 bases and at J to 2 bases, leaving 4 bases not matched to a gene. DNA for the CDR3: TGTGCCAGCGGGACAGGGAGTCCCTACGAGCAGTACTTC. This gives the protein CASGTGSPYEQYF.

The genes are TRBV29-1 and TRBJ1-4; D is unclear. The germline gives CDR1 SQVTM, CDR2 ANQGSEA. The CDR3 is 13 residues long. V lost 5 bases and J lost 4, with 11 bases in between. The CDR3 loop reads CSVKGGDNEKLFF. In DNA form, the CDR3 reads TGCAGCGTTAAGGGAGGAGATAATGAAAAACTGTTTTTT.

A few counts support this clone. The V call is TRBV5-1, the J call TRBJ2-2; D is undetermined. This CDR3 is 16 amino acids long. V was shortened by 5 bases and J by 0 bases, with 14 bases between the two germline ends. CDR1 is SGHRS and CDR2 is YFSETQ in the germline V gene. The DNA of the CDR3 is TGCGCCAGCAGACAGTTCCTCTTCGCGAACACCGGGGAGCTGTTTTTT. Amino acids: CASRQFLFANTGELFF. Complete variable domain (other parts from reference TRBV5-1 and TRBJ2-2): KAGVTQTPRYLIKTRGQQVTLSCSPISGHRSVSWYQQTPGQGLQFLFEYFSETQRNKGNFPGRFSGRQFSNSRSEMNVSTLELGDSALYLCASRQFLFANTGELFFGEGSRLTVL.

The CDR3 DNA reads TGTGCCAGCACGGTAGCCTTAGCCAAAAACATTCAGTACTTC. Its translation: CASTVALAKNIQYF. The chain has TRBV28 and TRBJ2-4; no clear D. Germline loops: CDR1 MDHEN, CDR2 SYDVKM. The CDR3 consists of 14 residues. V was shortened by 7 bases and J by 0 bases, with 10 bases between the two germline ends.